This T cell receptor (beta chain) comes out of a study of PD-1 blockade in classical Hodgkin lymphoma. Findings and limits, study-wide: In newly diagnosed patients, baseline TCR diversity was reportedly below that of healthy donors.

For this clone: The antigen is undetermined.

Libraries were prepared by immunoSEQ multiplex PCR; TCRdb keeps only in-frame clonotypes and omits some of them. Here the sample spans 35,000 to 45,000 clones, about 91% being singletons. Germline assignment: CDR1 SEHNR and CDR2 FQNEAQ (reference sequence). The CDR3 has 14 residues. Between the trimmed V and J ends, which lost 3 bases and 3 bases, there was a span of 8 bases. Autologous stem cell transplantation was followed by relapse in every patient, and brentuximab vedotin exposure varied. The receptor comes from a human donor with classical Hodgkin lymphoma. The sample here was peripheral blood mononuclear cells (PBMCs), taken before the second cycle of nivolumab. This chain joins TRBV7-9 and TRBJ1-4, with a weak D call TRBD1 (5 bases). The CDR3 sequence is CASSFGTANEKLFF. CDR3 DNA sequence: TGTGCCAGCAGCTTCGGGACCGCTAATGAAAAACTGTTTTTT.